Each of the 19 T cell receptor beta chains below was sequenced from the same sample in a study of cytomegalovirus exposure and HLA in healthy donors. The method was immunoSEQ multiplex PCR; TCRdb's version includes in-frame clones alone and lacks a portion of them. The sample records 97,000 or so clones, over 85% being singletons. The specimen was PBMCs. The source of these receptors is a woman aged 18-29 years in good health and CMV-seronegative.

V and J are TRBV6-5 and TRBJ2-2, with 10 bases identical to TRBD2. Germline loops: CDR1 MNHEY, CDR2 SVGAGI. The CDR3 is 15 amino acids. The V and J ends lost 6 bases and 6 bases, in that order; junction bases with no gene match: 7. For the CDR3, the DNA is TGTGCCAGCAGGGTCAGCGGGAGGGCCCCCGGGGAGCTGTTTTTT. Translation gives CASRVSGRAPGELFF.

The chain links TRBV11-3 to TRBJ2-6; weak D call: TRBD2 (6 bases). Germline values: CDR1 SGHNT, CDR2 YENEEA. The CDR3 totals 15 residues. The germline V and J ends were trimmed by 3 bases and 2 bases, with 8 bases remaining between them. Here the CDR3 DNA reads TGTGCCAGCAGCTTGAGGGAGGCTGGGGCCAACGTCCTGACTTTC. Its translation: CASSLREAGANVLTF.

This clone has just one count. This chain connects TRBV6-6 to TRBJ1-6; 10 bases map to TRBD1. J gave up 7 bases and V 2 bases, and 2 bases lay outside the gene matches. Germline CDR1 and CDR2: MNHNY and SVGAGI (reference sequence). The CDR3 is 15 amino acids. In nucleotides, the CDR3 is TGTGCCAGCAGTTACGGACAGGGGGGAAATTCACCCCTCCACTTT. It yields the protein CASSYGQGGNSPLHF.

The chain employs TRBV27 and TRBJ2-7, with 7 bases aligning to TRBD1. The CDR3 is made up of 14 amino acids. The V and J ends lost 5 bases and 3 bases, in that order; junction bases with no gene match: 7. Looked up from germline, CDR1 is MNHEY and CDR2 is SMNVEV (reference sequence). In DNA form, the CDR3 reads TGTGCCAGCAGTCGGCCGGGACAGATCTACGAGCAGTACTTC. Its translation is CASSRPGQIYEQYF.

This chain uses TRBV7-2 with TRBJ2-2; 13 bases agree with TRBD2. The ends lost 5 bases at V and 8 bases at J; junction bases unmatched: 8. Germline V gene sequence: CDR1 SGHTA, CDR2 FQGNSA. The CDR3 has 16 residues. DNA of the CDR3: TGTGCCAGCAGCCTCGTGGGACTAGCGGGACAGGGGGAGCTGTTTTTT. Its protein is CASSLVGLAGQGELFF.

The chain joins TRBV9 to TRBJ1-4; D ambiguous. Per the germline V gene, CDR1 is SGDLS and CDR2 is YYNGEE. The CDR3 consists of 14 residues. V was pared by 0 bases and J by 0 bases, with 3 bases between. The CDR3 sequence is CASSVGATNEKLFF. CDR3 DNA sequence: TGTGCCAGCAGCGTAGGAGCAACTAATGAAAAACTGTTTTTT.

The chain carries TRBV30 and TRBJ1-1; the D is unclear. Per the germline V gene, CDR1 is GTSNPN and CDR2 is SVGIG (reference sequence). This CDR3 has 12 amino acids. With 3 bases removed from V and 0 bases from J, the gap between germline ends came to 5 bases. CDR3 nucleotide sequence: TGTGCCTGGAGAACTATGAACACTGAAGCTTTCTTT. Residues: CAWRTMNTEAFF.

This chain connects TRBV7-2 to TRBJ2-7, with 8 bases matching TRBD1. Germline-derived CDR1 and CDR2 are SGHTA and FQGNSA. The CDR3 runs to 15 residues. V shed 5 bases, J shed 3 bases, and the junction held 9 bases outside the gene matches. DNA for the CDR3: TGTGCCAGCAGCCCGTCCGGGACAGGAGTCTACGAGCAGTACTTC. It specifies CASSPSGTGVYEQYF. Full variable domain (outside the CDR3, taken from reference TRBV7-2 and TRBJ2-7): GAGVSQSPSNKVTEKGKDVELRCDPISGHTALYWYRQSLGQGLEFLIYFQGNSAPDKSGLPSDRFSAERTGGSVSTLTIQRTQQEDSAVYLCASSPSGTGVYEQYFGPGTRLTVT.

The chain joins TRBV4-2 to TRBJ1-6; tentatively, D is TRBD1 (6 bases). This CDR3 has 17 residues. Per the germline V gene, CDR1 is LGHNA and CDR2 is YNFKEQ. V dropped 0 bases and J dropped 5 bases, with 14 bases sitting between them. CDR3 coding DNA: TGTGCCAGCAGCCAAGATCCGGAGGGGGGGAATAATTCACCCCTCCACTTT. Amino acids: CASSQDPEGGNNSPLHF.

The V call is TRBV4-3, the J call TRBJ1-2, with D uncertain. Germline assignment: CDR1 LGHNA and CDR2 YSLEER. V lost 1 base and J lost 4, with 13 bases in between. The CDR3 spans 15 residues. CDR3 sequence reads: CASSQGLTAGYGYTF. The CDR3 coding sequence is TGCGCCAGCAGCCAAGGGCTAACGGCGGGCTATGGCTACACCTTC.

This clone was recorded only once. This chain joins TRBV7-9 and TRBJ2-1; D perhaps matches TRBD2 (6 bases). V lost 9 bases and J 0 bases, leaving 15 bases between the germline ends. The CDR3 totals 15 residues. CDR1 and CDR2 (germline): SEHNR, FQNEAQ (reference sequence). The CDR3 region has the DNA TGTGCCAGTTATAGCGGCCTCCTCTCCTACAATGAGCAGTTCTTC. Its translation is CASYSGLLSYNEQFF. The whole variable domain, filled in from reference TRBV7-9 and TRBJ2-1, reads DTGVSQNPRHKITKRGQNVTFRCDPISEHNRLYWYRQTLGQGPEFLTYFQNEAQLEKSRLLSDRFSAERPKGSFSTLEIQRTEQGDSAMYLCASYSGLLSYNEQFFGPGTRLTVL.

The chain employs TRBV10-3 and TRBJ1-5; 7 bases map to TRBD1. Germline trimming cut 7 bases from V and 2 bases from J; bases unmatched to any gene: 5. The CDR3 runs 14 residues. Per the germline V gene, CDR1 is ENHRY and CDR2 is SYGVKD. The CDR3 is CAIKSDRGNQPQHF. DNA for the CDR3: TGTGCCATCAAGTCTGACAGGGGCAATCAGCCCCAGCATTTT.

This clone was detected only once. In DNA, the CDR3 is TGTGCCAGCGGCCGGGACAGAGGGCAAGAGACCCAGTACTTC. It encodes CASGRDRGQETQYF. V is TRBV27 and J is TRBJ2-5, with 7 bases that match TRBD1. With 8 bases clipped from V and 2 bases from J, the junction kept 8 bases outside the gene matches. CDR3 length: 14 residues. Germline V gene sequence: CDR1 MNHEY, CDR2 SMNVEV (reference sequence).

The chain couples TRBV27 to TRBJ1-1, with a possible D match to TRBD1 (6 bases). V was cut by 5 bases and J by 4 bases, with 14 bases left in between. The CDR3 consists of 14 residues. In germline, CDR1 is MNHEY, CDR2 SMNVEV (reference sequence). This CDR3 is CASSVKGQITEAFF. The DNA of the CDR3 is TGTGCCAGCAGTGTGAAGGGACAAATCACTGAAGCTTTCTTT.

CDR3 protein: CASSSLGQVGYGYTF. CDR3 in DNA: TGCGCCAGCAGCTCGCTGGGACAGGTGGGGTATGGCTACACCTTC. This chain links TRBV5-1 with TRBJ1-2; 8 bases align to TRBD1. The V gene end was trimmed by 3 bases and the J gene end by 5 bases; junction bases not matched to a gene: 9. Looked up from germline, CDR1 is SGHRS and CDR2 is YFSETQ. There are 15 residues in the CDR3.

This chain joins TRBV7-8 and TRBJ1-2; 9 bases match TRBD1. V lost 3 bases and J lost 3; bases outside the gene matches: 5. Germline CDR1 reads SGHVS; CDR2 reads FQNEAQ. The CDR3 has 15 residues. CDR3 loop: CASSLDRGGYYGYTF. The CDR3 nucleotides read TGTGCCAGCAGCTTGGACAGGGGTGGGTACTATGGCTACACCTTC. Variable domain in full (rest from reference TRBV7-8 and TRBJ1-2): GAGVSQSPRYKVAKRGQDVALRCDPISGHVSLFWYQQALGQGPEFLTYFQNEAQLDKSGLPSDRFFAERPEGSVSTLKIQRTQQEDSAVYLCASSLDRGGYYGYTFGSGTRLTVV.

The chain joins TRBV7-9 to TRBJ1-2; D not resolved. Trimming took off 4 bases at V and 2 bases at J, with 17 bases between the two ends. CDR3 length equals 16 residues. Per the germline V gene, CDR1 is SEHNR and CDR2 is FQNEAQ (reference sequence). The CDR3 nucleotides are TGTGCCAGCAGCTCCACAGATCCCGGTTTGAACTATGGCTACACCTTC. This codes for CASSSTDPGLNYGYTF. Looking up the rest from reference TRBV7-9 and TRBJ1-2 gives the full variable domain: DTGVSQNPRHKITKRGQNVTFRCDPISEHNRLYWYRQTLGQGPEFLTYFQNEAQLEKSRLLSDRFSAERPKGSFSTLEIQRTEQGDSAMYLCASSSTDPGLNYGYTFGSGTRLTVV.

This chain joins TRBV10-3 and TRBJ2-7; 7 nucleotides line up with TRBD1. The V segment lost 5 bases and the J segment 0 bases; nucleotides outside the gene matches: 1. In germline, CDR1 is ENHRY, CDR2 SYGVKD. The CDR3 covers 13 residues. The CDR3 region has the DNA TGTGCCATCAGTCGGGACAGCTCCTACGAGCAGTACTTC. It specifies CAISRDSSYEQYF.

The chain carries TRBV7-9 and TRBJ1-1; TRBD1 aligns across 9 bases. With 4 bases clipped from V and 5 bases from J, the junction kept 5 bases outside the gene matches. Germline CDR1 SEHNR, CDR2 FQNEAQ (reference sequence). The CDR3 is made up of 14 amino acids. The CDR3 nucleotides read TGTGCCAGCAGCTCCCGACAGGGGGAAACTGAAGCTTTCTTT. This translates into CASSSRQGETEAFF.